Each of the 13 T cell receptor beta chains below was sequenced from the same sample in a study of cytomegalovirus exposure and HLA in healthy donors. The repertoire was sequenced with immunoSEQ multiplex PCR; TCRdb's copy has only in-frame clones and lacks some. The sample consists of 100,000 to 150,000 clones, 85% to 90% of them appearing once. The specimen was PBMCs. Every receptor here comes from a young woman in good health and CMV-seronegative.

The chain uses TRBV30 and TRBJ2-1; 8 bases line up with TRBD2. The germline V gene has CDR1 GTSNPN and CDR2 SVGIG (reference sequence). The V and J ends lost 2 bases and 7 bases, in that order; junction bases with no gene match: 13. This CDR3 spans 16 amino acids. CDR3 nucleotides: TGTGCCTGGAGTACCGGGGGGGGAGGGATGATGAATGAGCAGTTCTTC. It codes for CAWSTGGGGMMNEQFF.

V gene TRBV18 combines with J gene TRBJ2-7, with 9 positions matching TRBD1. Per germline, CDR1 KGHSH and CDR2 LQKENI. Trimming took 3 bases from V and 4 from J; bases not matched to a gene: 7. The CDR3 totals 15 residues. This chain's CDR3 is CASSPNGQGTYEQYF. The CDR3 nucleotides read TGTGCCAGCTCACCCAACGGACAGGGGACGTACGAGCAGTACTTC.

The V and J genes are TRBV9 and TRBJ2-1; D is unresolved. This CDR3 has 15 amino acids. The V end was cut by 3 bases, the J end by 1 base, with 11 bases between. The germline CDR1 and CDR2 sequences are SGDLS and YYNGEE. CDR3 coding DNA: TGTGCCAGCAGCGGACTGGCGGATTCCTACAATGAGCAGTTCTTC. As protein: CASSGLADSYNEQFF.

V gene TRBV6-6 combines with J gene TRBJ1-1; D might be TRBD1 (6 bases). Germline assignment: CDR1 MNHNY and CDR2 SVGAGI (reference sequence). V shed 5 bases and J shed 4 bases, with 17 bases lying between them. The CDR3 totals 15 residues. The chain's CDR3 is CASSDSGQTFTEAFF. The CDR3 DNA reads as TGTGCCAGCAGTGACAGCGGACAGACTTTCACTGAAGCTTTCTTT.

This chain links TRBV7-2 with TRBJ2-1, with TRBD2 identical over 8 bases. The CDR3 extends over 14 amino acids. The junction had 4 bases not matched to a gene; V was cut back by 5 bases and J by 4 bases. Germline V gene data show CDR1 as SGHTA and CDR2 as FQGNSA. The CDR3, as DNA: TGTGCCAGCAGCCTGGGACTAGAATACAATGAGCAGTTCTTC. It yields the protein CASSLGLEYNEQFF.

This clone was found a few times. This chain joins TRBV6-5 and TRBJ1-5; D is perhaps TRBD1 (5 bases). CDR1 is MNHEY, CDR2 SVGAGI, per germline. V was cut by 6 bases and J by 2 bases, with 14 bases left in between. CDR3 length equals 15 residues. CDR3 region: CASRMFKTGNQPQHF. CDR3 nucleotide sequence: TGTGCCAGCAGAATGTTTAAGACAGGCAATCAGCCCCAGCATTTT.

Turning to this clone: Additional DNA sequences in this sample encode the identical CDR3. The rearrangement joins TRBV4-2 to TRBJ1-5; tentative D call: TRBD1 (6 bases). Trimming cost V 0 bases and J 0 bases, with 9 bases left between them. Germline CDR1 reads LGHNA; CDR2 reads YNFKEQ. The CDR3 is made up of 16 amino acids. CDR3 coding DNA: TGTGCCAGCAGCCAAGACAGGGGAAATAGCAATCAGCCCCAGCATTTT. Translation gives CASSQDRGNSNQPQHF.

V and J are TRBV29-1 and TRBJ1-2, with D possibly matching TRBD1 (5 bases). V gave up 7 bases and J gave up 6 bases, with 18 bases separating them. The CDR3 loop spans 13 amino acids. Per germline, CDR1 SQVTM and CDR2 ANQGSEA. The CDR3 coding sequence is TGCAGCGCAGACTCAACAGGCCCCAATGGCTACACCTTC. Translated: CSADSTGPNGYTF.

This clone showed up just a few times. This sequence joins TRBV5-6 and TRBJ2-5; 9 positions agree with TRBD2. The CDR3 runs 15 residues. V was pared by 3 bases and J by 1 base, with 4 bases of the junction left unmatched. Germline assignment: CDR1 SGHDT and CDR2 YYEEEE. This CDR3 reads CASSYGTSSQETQYF. The CDR3 nucleotides are TGTGCCAGCAGCTACGGGACTAGCAGCCAAGAGACCCAGTACTTC.

The V gene is TRBV7-9, the J gene TRBJ2-7; 9 bases match TRBD1. V shed 5 bases, J shed 5 bases, and the junction held 10 bases outside the gene matches. Per the germline V gene, CDR1 is SEHNR and CDR2 is FQNEAQ (reference sequence). The CDR3 is made up of 15 amino acids. CDR3 nucleotides: TGTGCCAGCAGCCTGACCGGGACAGGGAGTAACGAGCAGTACTTC. Translating gives CASSLTGTGSNEQYF.

The chain couples TRBV6-1 to TRBJ1-2, with D perhaps matching TRBD1 (5 bases). Germline V gene lookup returns CDR1 MNHNS and CDR2 SASEGT. This CDR3 is built from 12 residues. V was pared by 4 bases and J by 7 bases, with 10 bases between. CDR3 nucleotide sequence: TGTGCCAGCAGTGCCCAAGGGGTTGGCTACACCTTC. Protein: CASSAQGVGYTF.

The chain is built from TRBV4-3 and TRBJ1-5, with unresolved D. Trimming cost V 0 bases and J 4 bases, with 16 bases left between them. Germline V gene lookup returns CDR1 LGHNA and CDR2 YSLEER. The CDR3 covers 17 residues. Written as DNA, the CDR3 is TGCGCCAGCAGCCAAGAAATTAATCCCCCTCTGAATCAGCCCCAGCATTTT. Translated: CASSQEINPPLNQPQHF.

This sequence joins TRBV27 and TRBJ2-2; the D gene is possibly TRBD2 (8 bases). The CDR3 sequence is 16 residues long. Germline CDR1 MNHEY, CDR2 SMNVEV (reference sequence). Trimming removed 6 bases at V and 5 bases at J, with 19 bases between. The CDR3 nucleotides are TGTGCCAGCAGCGGGGGGGACAGCTTCTCTACCGGGGAGCTGTTTTTT. Its translation: CASSGGDSFSTGELFF.